The rows below give T cell receptor beta chains drawn from one sample of a study of cytomegalovirus exposure and HLA in healthy donors. Profiling relied on immunoSEQ multiplex PCR, and the TCRdb table lists in-frame clones only, not all of them. This sample yields 150,000 to 200,000 clones, of which about 80% are seen a single time; around 15% belongs to the top ten. The sequenced sample was PBMCs. These receptor sequences come from a woman aged 35 to 49 in good health and CMV-seronegative. CDR3s include the opening cysteine and the closing phenylalanine or tryptophan. A D gene is named only where the DNA matches it firmly.

V,D,J,CDR3
TRBV28,TRBD1,TRBJ1-2,CASSLPRDRVRFLGYTF
TRBV2,TRBD2,TRBJ2-7,CASSEASGRIAYEQYF
TRBV18,.,TRBJ2-2,CASSPVTEDTGELFF
TRBV7-9,.,TRBJ2-7,CSSSPPDREGYEQYF
TRBV28,TRBD1,TRBJ2-1,CASTPDRGRYNEQFF
TRBV4-3,.,TRBJ1-3,CASSQVTAGNTIYF
TRBV5-5,.,TRBJ1-1,CASSLGGGLLNTEAFF
TRBV11-3,.,TRBJ1-3,CASSLGGIDTIYF
TRBV30,.,TRBJ2-1,CAWGDSGAAYNEQFF
TRBV2,TRBD1,TRBJ1-2,CASSVGDRGNYGYTF
TRBV12-5,TRBD2,TRBJ2-1,CASGATSGMQGEQFF
TRBV11-2,.,TRBJ1-2,CASSLSHSYGYTF
TRBV7-2,.,TRBJ2-7,CASSVVAESYEQYF
TRBV6-5,.,TRBJ1-6,CASSYQNRQPSPLHF
TRBV30,TRBD1,.,CAWRDRGRYEQYF